Here is one T cell receptor (beta chain) with its context. The sample belongs to a study of OX40 agonist ivuxolimab in advanced cancers. Repertoires were generated with immunoSEQ multiplex PCR, while TCRdb's copy carries only in-frame clones and drops some. The data show approximately 74,000 clones, 90% to 95% seen once. The TCR originated in an adult with an advanced solid tumor such as melanoma, head and neck, liver or kidney cancer. Sample: CD4+ or CD8+ T cells sorted from blood, taken in a trial of the OX40 agonist ivuxolimab.

The CDR3 here is CASSEKRLGNTIYF. Here the CDR3 DNA reads TGTGCCAGCAGTGAAAAGAGGCTTGGAAACACCATATATTTT. V gene TRBV2 combines with J gene TRBJ1-3; D call uncertain. The CDR3 extends over 14 amino acids. V dropped 2 bases and J dropped 3 bases, with 8 bases sitting between them. In germline, CDR1 is SNHLY, CDR2 FYNNEI.